Below, 8 T cell receptor beta chains from the same sample are listed, as sequenced in a study of a mutant IDH1 vaccine in newly diagnosed glioma. Time point here: week 23, last vaccination. What each vaccine dose contained was 300 ug of mutant IDH1 20-mer peptide, accompanied by topical imiquimod. Sequencing was performed with immunoSEQ multiplex PCR; in TCRdb, only in-frame clones are kept and a portion is missing. The sample records tens of thousands of clones, approximately 85% being singletons. The antigens of these receptors remain unknown. Here the sequenced sample was PBMCs, taken from a glioma patient whose treatment included an IDH1 peptide vaccine. Source of these receptors: a man between 25 and 39 years old with glioma. Some clones in this sample may be carry-over from other donors' samples.

V usage is TRBV2 and J usage is TRBJ1-4; maybe TRBD1 (6 bases). V dropped 8 bases and J dropped 0 bases, with 13 bases sitting between them. The CDR3 spans 15 residues. Germline V gives CDR1 SNHLY, CDR2 FYNNEI. For the CDR3, the DNA is TGTGCCAGCCAACTAAGGACAGCAACTAATGAAAAACTGTTTTTT. This translates into CASQLRTATNEKLFF.

This clone was seen a handful of times. This chain uses TRBV2 with TRBJ1-1; 7 nucleotides align to TRBD1. J lost 1 base, V lost 8 bases, and 10 bases had no gene match. Germline assignment: CDR1 SNHLY and CDR2 FYNNEI. The CDR3 contains 15 residues. This CDR3 reads CASSERPGGNTEAFF. The CDR3 nucleotides read TGTGCCAGCTCCGAACGGCCAGGGGGGAACACTGAAGCTTTCTTT.

This chain uses TRBV30 with TRBJ1-2, with TRBD1 identical over 9 bases. Trimming cost V 3 bases and J 4 bases; bases outside gene matches: 6. Germline values: CDR1 GTSNPN, CDR2 SVGIG (reference sequence). CDR3 length: 14 residues. Here the CDR3 DNA reads TGTGCCTGGAGCGCGGGACAGGGAACCTATGGCTACACCTTC. Protein: CAWSAGQGTYGYTF.

The J gene is TRBJ2-4, the V gene TRBV2; 9 positions match TRBD1. V was pared by 4 bases and J by 8 bases, with 9 bases of the junction left unmatched. This CDR3 spans 15 amino acids. Germline CDR1 is SNHLY and CDR2 is FYNNEI. The CDR3 DNA sequence: TGTGCCAGCAGTGGGACAGGGGAGCTCTTATACATTCAGTACTTC. Protein: CASSGTGELLYIQYF.

The V gene is TRBV10-1, the J gene TRBJ2-5; 10 bases match TRBD2. Trimming took 7 bases from V and 5 from J; bases not matched to a gene: 22. The CDR3 length is 19 residues. Germline loops: CDR1 WNHNN, CDR2 SYGVQD (reference sequence). CDR3 bases: TGCGCCAGCATCCCATCCACGCTAGCGGGGACAGCGGGGGGGGAGACCCAGTACTTC. It translates to CASIPSTLAGTAGGETQYF.

The genes are TRBV5-6 and TRBJ2-1, with D uncertain. Trimming left V 3 bases short and J 6 bases short, with 4 bases between. CDR1 and CDR2 (germline): SGHDT, YYEEEE. The CDR3 length is 11 residues. CDR3 nucleotide sequence: TGTGCCAGCAGCTCTCTCAATGAGCAGTTCTTC. Translation: CASSSLNEQFF.

The genes are TRBV7-8 and TRBJ1-3, with no clear D. The ends were cut back, 2 bases at V and 1 base at J, with 6 bases in the middle. CDR3 length: 14 amino acids. In germline, CDR1 is SGHVS, CDR2 FQNEAQ. CDR3 sequence: CASSLRGSGNTIYF. The CDR3 bases are TGTGCCAGCAGCTTAAGAGGGTCTGGAAACACCATATATTTT.

A note on this clone: This CDR3 is missing its conserved last phenylalanine or tryptophan, likely due to a read error. V and J are TRBV4-3 and TRBJ2-7; perhaps D is TRBD1 or TRBD2 (5 bases each). Germline V gene lookup returns CDR1 LGHNA and CDR2 YSLEER. The V gene lost 0 bases and the J gene lost 3 bases, with 15 bases spanning the gap. This CDR3 has 16 amino acids. CDR3 sequence: CASSQDHRDGIYEQYL. The CDR3 region has the DNA TGCGCCAGCAGCCAAGACCATCGGGACGGTATCTACGAGCAGTACCTC.